This is a list of T cell receptor beta chains from one sample in a study of immune evolution from preneoplasia to lung adenocarcinoma. Measured with immunoSEQ multiplex PCR; TCRdb has only the in-frame clones, and not every one. This table has over 3,000 clones, approximately 81% appearing once. The sequenced sample was FFPE adjacent normal lung tissue. These receptors came from a person between 65 and 79 years old with lung adenocarcinoma. Both conserved end residues are part of each CDR3. The D gene is left open where the match is weak. Not every row has a clone size; where given, it reads once, few, many or a size class.

J,D,size,V,DNA,CDR3
TRBJ2-5,-,-,TRBV27,TGTGCCAGCAGTCCCGGGGGCCGGCAAGAGACCCAGTACTTC,CASSPGGRQETQYF
TRBJ1-3,-,-,TRBV5-1,TGCGCCAGCAGCCAAGAAACTGGAAACACCATATATTTT,CASSQETGNTIYF
TRBJ2-1,TRBD2,few,TRBV4-1,TGCGCCAGCAGCCAAGAGGCTAGCGGATACAATGAGCAGTTCTTC,CASSQEASGYNEQFF
TRBJ2-7,-,-,TRBV11-3,TGTGCCAGCAGCCAGCGGGCGTCCCTGGGCCACGAGCAGTACTTC,CASSQRASLGHEQYF
TRBJ1-5,-,-,TRBV6-4,TGTGCCAGCAGTGACGGCAGAAATCAGCCCCAGCATTTT,CASSDGRNQPQHF
TRBJ2-7,-,-,TRBV2,TGTGCCAGCTCCCCGGGACGGAACTACGAGCAGTACTTC,CASSPGRNYEQYF
TRBJ1-6,-,-,TRBV9,TGTGCCAGCAGCGTAGGAAGCAGTTATAATTCACCCCTCCACTTT,CASSVGSSYNSPLHF
TRBJ1-1,-,-,TRBV7-3,TGTGCCAGCAGCTTAACAACGAACACTGAAGCTTTCTTT,CASSLTTNTEAFF
TRBJ1-2,-,-,TRBV6-6,TGTGCCAGCAGTCCTTTCGTTGGGGGGGGTATGGGCGGCTACACCTTC,CASSPFVGGGMGGYTF
TRBJ1-2,-,-,TRBV28,TGTGCCAGCCATCCGGACAGAAATAACTATGGCTACACCTTC,CASHPDRNNYGYTF
TRBJ1-5,-,-,TRBV6-5,TGTGCCAGCAGCCTGACAGCTTATAGCAATCAGCCCCAGCATTTT,CASSLTAYSNQPQHF
TRBJ2-3,-,-,TRBV27,TGTGCCAGCAGTACACGGGGGAGAGAGTTGTCGGGCACAGATACGCAGTATTTT,CASSTRGRELSGTDTQYF